The subject of this entry is one TCR beta chain. Its matching antigen is unknown. The CDR3 covers 14 residues. Per the germline V gene, CDR1 is SGHRS and CDR2 is YFSETQ. V was clipped by 3 bases and J by 6 bases, with 15 bases between them. The entry originates in a study of post-analysis software for immune sequencing data. Included in the TCR beta cDNA libraries were unique molecular identifiers. A population of 1 to 10 million T cells gave rise to about half a million cDNA molecules. TCRdb re-derived calls from the PCR reads in MiXCR, one entry per CDR3 protein. Of roughly 540,000 distinct CDR3 sequences listed, around 36% are singletons. Study observations and caveats: Among multiple sclerosis patients, normalized Chao1 diversity was significantly below that of controls. There were four or five TRBV segments more frequent in patients than controls, and TRBV5-6, TRBV5-1 and TRBV20-1 were among them.

V gene TRBV5-1 combines with J gene TRBJ1-1; the D gene is possibly TRBD1 (5 bases). The sequence derives from a girl under 18 with multiple sclerosis. What was sequenced was blood. The CDR3 here is CASSWGTETAEAFF. The DNA for the CDR3 is TGCGCCAGCAGCTGGGGGACCGAGACCGCTGAAGCTTTCTTT.